These 9 T cell receptor beta chains came from one sample sequenced in a study of identical twins. TCRdb re-derived calls from the 5' RACE reads in MiXCR, one entry per CDR3 protein. The table includes about 690,000 distinct CDR3 sequences, 5.5% to 6.5% detected once. Sequenced input: naive T cells sorted from blood. Every receptor here comes from a man aged 18 to 30 in good health.

Ten or more counts support this clonotype. The CDR3 DNA reads as TGTGCCAGCAGTTTCACTGGGGCAGCCAGCAATCAGCCCCAGCATTTT. As protein: CASSFTGAASNQPQHF. The chain employs TRBV12-3 or TRBV12-4 and TRBJ1-5, with D tentatively TRBD1 (5 bases). This CDR3 has 16 residues. V was shortened by 3 bases and J by 1 base, with 13 bases between the two germline ends.

This clonotype was picked up many times. The rearrangement links TRBV5-1 to TRBJ1-1; TRBD1 aligns across 8 bases. With 0 bases clipped from V and 1 base from J, the junction kept 2 bases outside the gene matches. This CDR3 has 15 residues. The V gene's germline CDR1 is SGHRS and CDR2 YFSETQ. The DNA of the CDR3 is TGCGCCAGCAGCTTGGGTGGGACAGGGAACACTGAAGCTTTCTTT. Translation: CASSLGGTGNTEAFF.

This clonotype was recorded many times. The J gene is TRBJ1-1, the V gene TRBV12-3 or TRBV12-4; no reliable D call. Trimming cost V 3 bases and J 0 bases, with 8 bases left between them. The CDR3 has 14 residues. This CDR3 is CASSFISLNTEAFF. CDR3 in DNA: TGTGCCAGCAGTTTTATAAGCCTGAACACTGAAGCTTTCTTT.

This clonotype was detected ten times or more. V and J are TRBV12-3 or TRBV12-4 and TRBJ2-5; D possibly uses TRBD1 or TRBD2 (5 bases each). CDR3 length equals 15 residues. Trimming stripped 5 bases from V and 2 bases from J, with 15 bases between. The CDR3 region is CASSTTRDGQETQYF. The CDR3 DNA sequence: TGTGCCAGCAGTACTACAAGGGACGGTCAAGAGACCCAGTACTTC.

This clonotype has just a few counts. V gene TRBV29-1 combines with J gene TRBJ2-2, with 8 bases that match TRBD2. V gave up 3 bases and J gave up 4 bases; unmatched junction bases: 4. The CDR3 is 14 residues long. CDR1 and CDR2 (germline): SQVTM, ANQGSEA. The CDR3 nucleotides read TGCAGCGTTGATGGGGCGGGAGGCACCGGGGAGCTGTTTTTT. It translates to CSVDGAGGTGELFF.

As concerns this clonotype: The junction shows a germline mismatch at one end, possibly a read error. V gene TRBV19 combines with J gene TRBJ1-2; D call uncertain. The CDR3 is 14 residues long. Germline V lookup: CDR1 LNHDA, CDR2 SQIVND (reference sequence). CDR3 loop: CASSIPGKVYGYTF. The CDR3 DNA sequence: TGTGCCAGCAGTATACCCGGGAAGGTCTATGGCTACACCTTC.

This clonotype came up many times. This chain joins TRBV24-1 and TRBJ2-5, with TRBD1 as a possible D gene (5 bases). This CDR3 comprises 15 residues. Trimming pared 2 bases from V and 0 bases from J, leaving 9 bases between. The germline CDR1 and CDR2 sequences are KGHDR and SFDVKD. The CDR3 DNA follows: TGTGCCACCAGTGATTCCACAGGTTACCAAGAGACCCAGTACTTC. Translated: CATSDSTGYQETQYF.

The V call is TRBV4-1, the J call TRBJ2-7, with 7 positions matching TRBD2. The germline V gene has CDR1 MGHRA and CDR2 YSYEKL. Losses at the gene ends were 4 bases for V and 3 bases for J; bases not matched to a gene: 15. The CDR3 has 17 residues. This CDR3 reads CASSPSTRGPGGYEQYV. CDR3 sequence (DNA): TGCGCCAGCAGCCCAAGTACGCGCGGCCCGGGGGGCTACGAGCAGTACGTC.

On this clonotype itself: A much larger clone differs by one base, so this may be a read error. This chain links TRBV20-1 with TRBJ2-5, with 8 bases aligning to TRBD1. The CDR3 spans 13 residues. Unmatched junction bases numbered 3, after V lost 4 bases and J lost 2 bases. Germline lookup yields CDR1 DFQATT and CDR2 SNEGSKA (reference sequence). The CDR3: CSAIRTGQETQYF. CDR3 coding DNA: TGCAGTGCTATAAGGACAGGGCAAGAGACCCAGTACTTC.